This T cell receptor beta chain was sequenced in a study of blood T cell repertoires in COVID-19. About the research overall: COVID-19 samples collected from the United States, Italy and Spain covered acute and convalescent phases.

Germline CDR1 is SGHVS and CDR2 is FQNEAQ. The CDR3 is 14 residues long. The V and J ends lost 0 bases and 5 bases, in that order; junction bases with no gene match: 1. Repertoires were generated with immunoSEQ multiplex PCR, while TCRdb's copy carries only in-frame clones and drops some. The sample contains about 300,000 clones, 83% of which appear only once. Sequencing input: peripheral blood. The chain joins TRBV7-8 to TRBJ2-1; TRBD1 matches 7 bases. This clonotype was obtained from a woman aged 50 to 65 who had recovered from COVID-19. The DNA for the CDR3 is TGTGCCAGCAGCTTAGCAACAGGGGACAATGAGCAGTTCTTC. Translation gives CASSLATGDNEQFF. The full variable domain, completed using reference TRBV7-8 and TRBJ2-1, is GAGVSQSPRYKVAKRGQDVALRCDPISGHVSLFWYQQALGQGPEFLTYFQNEAQLDKSGLPSDRFFAERPEGSVSTLKIQRTQQEDSAVYLCASSLATGDNEQFFGPGTRLTVL.